These 30 T cell receptor beta chains originate from one sample sequenced in a study of blood T cell repertoires in COVID-19. Method: immunoSEQ multiplex PCR; TCRdb's copy keeps in-frame clones and lacks some. The repertoire holds about 180,000 clones, with 60% to 85% as singletons. Sequenced sample: peripheral blood. These receptors were obtained from a woman aged 55 to 70 with COVID-19, enrolled during active disease.

This sequence joins TRBV18 and TRBJ1-2; no firm D call. Germline V lookup: CDR1 KGHSH, CDR2 LQKENI. The CDR3 loop spans 17 amino acids. The germline V and J ends were trimmed by 1 base and 0 bases, with 15 bases remaining between them. The CDR3, as DNA: TGTGCCAGCTCACCACTGTCCCCGTCCCTAGCTAACTATGGCTACACCTTC. Its translation is CASSPLSPSLANYGYTF.

J is TRBJ2-3 and V is TRBV7-8, with D maybe TRBD1 (5 bases). From germline, CDR1 is SGHVS and CDR2 FQNEAQ. V lost 3 bases and J 0 bases, leaving 10 bases between the germline ends. This CDR3 has 15 amino acids. The CDR3 region has the DNA TGTGCCAGCAGCTTTTTACAGGCTAGCACAGATACGCAGTATTTT. Encoded protein: CASSFLQASTDTQYF.

The chain uses TRBV5-1 and TRBJ2-3; 12 bases align to TRBD2. Trimming took 4 bases from V and 8 from J; bases not matched to a gene: 8. The CDR3 loop spans 15 amino acids. Germline V gene sequence: CDR1 SGHRS, CDR2 YFSETQ. CDR3 sequence: CASSALAGGQGTQYF. DNA of the CDR3: TGCGCCAGCAGCGCACTAGCGGGGGGTCAAGGTACGCAGTATTTT.

The chain joins TRBV11-2 to TRBJ2-5; 10 bases align to TRBD2. Germline CDR1 SGHAT, CDR2 FQNNGV. The CDR3 length is 16 residues. Unmatched junction bases numbered 8, after V lost 5 bases and J lost 2 bases. DNA for the CDR3: TGTGCCAGCAGCCGGCGGGGAGCGGGGGGGCAAGAGACCCAGTACTTC. Its protein product is CASSRRGAGGQETQYF.

The chain uses TRBV5-1 and TRBJ1-5, with a possible D match to TRBD1 (5 bases). Trimming took off 0 bases at V and 7 bases at J, with 8 bases between the two ends. The CDR3 spans 13 residues. CDR1 and CDR2 (germline): SGHRS, YFSETQ. The DNA for the CDR3 is TGCGCCAGCAGCTTGGGACAGTACCAGCCCCAGCATTTT. Amino acid sequence: CASSLGQYQPQHF.

This sequence joins TRBV3-1 (or the pseudogene TRBV3-2) and TRBJ2-5; maybe TRBD2 (6 bases). CDR3 length: 16 residues. With 2 bases removed from V and 0 bases from J, the gap between germline ends came to 13 bases. The V gene's germline CDR1 is LGHDT and CDR2 YNNKEL (reference sequence). The CDR3 loop is CASSQSPSADQETQYF. The CDR3 DNA sequence: TGTGCCAGCAGCCAAAGTCCTAGCGCTGACCAAGAGACCCAGTACTTC.

The genes are TRBV9 and TRBJ1-2; D remains ambiguous. This CDR3 is built from 14 residues. Trimming stripped 0 bases from V and 5 bases from J, with 11 bases between. CDR1 and CDR2 from the germline V gene are SGDLS and YYNGEE. CDR3 DNA: TGTGCCAGCAGCGTAGATACAGCAAGATATGGCTACACCTTC. This gives the protein CASSVDTARYGYTF.

The chain has TRBV5-4 and TRBJ2-1, with a weak D call TRBD2 (7 bases). The CDR3 is made up of 14 amino acids. Germline lookup yields CDR1 SGHNT and CDR2 YYREEE (reference sequence). V was trimmed by 7 bases and J by 5 bases, leaving 16 bases between them. The CDR3 reads CASRKGGDHNEQFF. The CDR3 DNA sequence: TGTGCCAGCCGGAAGGGGGGGGACCACAATGAGCAGTTCTTC.

This clone came up a few times. V is TRBV11-2 and J is TRBJ2-1; 9 nucleotides match TRBD2. CDR1 and CDR2 from the germline V gene are SGHAT and FQNNGV. The CDR3 is 16 amino acids. Unmatched junction bases numbered 8, after V lost 3 bases and J lost 5 bases. The CDR3 sequence: CASSFLSGRTHNEQFF. The CDR3 DNA reads TGTGCCAGCAGCTTCTTAAGCGGGAGGACCCACAATGAGCAGTTCTTC.

The chain recombines TRBV10-1 with TRBJ2-2; D remains unclear. With 6 bases removed from V and 0 bases from J, the gap between germline ends came to 2 bases. CDR3 size: 12 residues. Per the germline V gene, CDR1 is WNHNN and CDR2 is SYGVQD (reference sequence). CDR3 region: CASSTNTGELFF. The CDR3 DNA is TGCGCCAGCAGCACGAACACCGGGGAGCTGTTTTTT.

CDR3 sequence: CASSLLTSGGETQYF. The CDR3 DNA sequence: TGTGCCAGCAGCCTCCTGACTAGCGGGGGCGAGACCCAGTACTTC. The V and J genes are TRBV5-4 and TRBJ2-5; 12 bases agree with TRBD2. The germline V gene encodes CDR1 SGHNT and CDR2 YYREEE (reference sequence). This CDR3 contains 15 residues. V trimming: 4 bases; J trimming: 5 bases; junction bases outside the gene matches: 6. Complete variable domain (other parts from reference TRBV5-4 and TRBJ2-5): ETGVTQSPTHLIKTRGQQVTLRCSSQSGHNTVSWYQQALGQGPQFIFQYYREEENGRGNFPPRFSGLQFPNYSSELNVNALELDDSALYLCASSLLTSGGETQYFGPGTRLLVL.

The V gene is TRBV28, the J gene TRBJ1-6, with 10 bases matching TRBD1. J was trimmed by 6 bases and V by 2 bases; bases with no gene match: 4. This CDR3 comprises 16 residues. Germline V gene lookup returns CDR1 MDHEN and CDR2 SYDVKM. The CDR3 protein is CASSLGDRGFNSPLHF. The CDR3, as DNA: TGTGCCAGCAGTTTAGGGGACAGGGGTTTTAATTCACCCCTCCACTTT.

The chain employs TRBV9 and TRBJ2-1; a possible D gene is TRBD1 (6 bases). Germline V gene sequence: CDR1 SGDLS, CDR2 YYNGEE. There are 15 residues in the CDR3. V was trimmed by 0 bases and J by 2 bases, leaving 9 bases between them. CDR3 in amino acids: CASSVDGGTYNEQFF. CDR3 coding DNA: TGTGCCAGCAGCGTAGATGGGGGCACCTACAATGAGCAGTTCTTC.

The V and J genes are TRBV7-9 and TRBJ2-1; TRBD2 agrees at 12 bases. The J segment lost 5 bases and the V segment lost 5 bases, leaving 7 bases of the junction unmatched. The CDR3 covers 16 residues. Germline V gene data show CDR1 as SEHNR and CDR2 as FQNEAQ (reference sequence). The CDR3 DNA sequence: TGTGCCAGCAGCCCCGGACTAGCGGGATTAGACAATGAGCAGTTCTTC. As protein: CASSPGLAGLDNEQFF.

This clone has just a few counts. The chain is built from TRBV29-1 and TRBJ2-7; 10 nucleotides agree with TRBD2. The CDR3 length is 15 residues. V lost 5 bases, J lost 0 bases, and 7 bases stayed unmatched. Germline assignment: CDR1 SQVTM and CDR2 ANQGSEA. The CDR3 nucleotides are TGCAGCGTTACAAAACTAGCGGGGAGCTCCTACGAGCAGTACGTC. Protein product: CSVTKLAGSSYEQYV.

This clone is judged medium-sized. The chain has TRBV7-9 and TRBJ2-5; 9 bases are a match to TRBD1. V trimming: 4 bases; J trimming: 3 bases; junction bases outside the gene matches: 3. CDR1 and CDR2 (germline): SEHNR, FQNEAQ (reference sequence). The CDR3 extends over 14 amino acids. The CDR3 loop reads CASSSTGGEETQYF. In DNA, the CDR3 is TGTGCCAGCAGCTCGACAGGGGGAGAAGAGACCCAGTACTTC.

The chain is built from TRBV15 and TRBJ2-7, with a weak D call TRBD2 (5 bases). This CDR3 region has 15 residues. The V end lost 1 base, the J end lost 6 bases, and 16 bases lay between the germline ends. CDR1 is LNHNV and CDR2 is YYDKDF in the germline V gene (reference sequence). The CDR3 DNA reads TGTGCCACCAGCAGAGTCAGGAAAAGGGAGTTCGAGCAGTACTTC. This encodes CATSRVRKREFEQYF. Variable domain in full (rest from reference TRBV15 and TRBJ2-7): DAMVIQNPRYQVTQFGKPVTLSCSQTLNHNVMYWYQQKSSQAPKLLFHYYDKDFNNEADTPDNFQSRRPNTSFCFLDIRSPGLGDTAMYLCATSRVRKREFEQYFGPGTRLTVT.

This rearrangement joins TRBV11-2 to TRBJ2-5; TRBD1 matches 7 bases. The CDR3 extends over 16 amino acids. CDR1 is SGHAT, CDR2 FQNNGV, per germline. V lost 3 bases, J lost 1 base, and 8 bases stayed unmatched. CDR3 protein: CASSFRDSPFQETQYF. Written as DNA, the CDR3 is TGTGCCAGCAGCTTCCGGGACAGTCCCTTCCAAGAGACCCAGTACTTC.

The V call is TRBV28, the J call TRBJ1-2, with unresolved D. CDR3 length equals 14 residues. CDR1 and CDR2 from the germline V gene are MDHEN and SYDVKM. With 3 bases removed from V and 2 bases from J, the gap between germline ends came to 10 bases. The CDR3 region has the DNA TGTGCCAGCAGTTTCCCGGGGTCCAACTATGGCTACACCTTC. Its protein product is CASSFPGSNYGYTF.

The CDR3 sequence is CASSATDRGFTEAFF. For the CDR3, the DNA is TGTGCCAGCAGCGCAACGGACAGGGGATTCACTGAAGCTTTCTTT. V usage is TRBV9 and J usage is TRBJ1-1; 9 bases agree with TRBD1. V lost 3 bases and J lost 4; bases outside the gene matches: 7. The CDR3 covers 15 residues. Germline CDR1 and CDR2: SGDLS and YYNGEE.

Regarding this clone: Other nucleotide sequences in the sample specify the same CDR3. V gene TRBV12-5 combines with J gene TRBJ1-2; D gene unclear. CDR3 length: 12 residues. V lost 2 bases, J lost 2 bases, and 3 bases lay in between. The germline V gene has CDR1 LGHNT and CDR2 FRNRAP. CDR3 sequence: CASGLSNYGYTF. In nucleotides, the CDR3 is TGTGCTAGTGGTTTGTCGAACTATGGCTACACCTTC.

The CDR3 bases are TGTGCCAGTAGCGACAGGTTGGGCAATCAGCCCCAGCATTTT. This translates into CASSDRLGNQPQHF. The rearrangement joins TRBV19 to TRBJ1-5; D is perhaps TRBD1 (6 bases). V was cut by 6 bases and J by 2 bases, with 11 bases left in between. From germline, CDR1 is LNHDA and CDR2 SQIVND (reference sequence). This CDR3 spans 14 amino acids.

The CDR3, as DNA: TGCAGCGTTGAAGAGGAGCCCTACACTGGCTACACCTTC. Amino acids: CSVEEEPYTGYTF. The chain joins TRBV29-1 to TRBJ1-2; D is unresolved. Germline-derived CDR1 and CDR2 are SQVTM and ANQGSEA. V lost 0 bases and J lost 7, with 12 bases in between. This CDR3 contains 13 residues.

The chain couples TRBV5-1 to TRBJ1-6; 7 positions match TRBD1. The germline CDR1 and CDR2 sequences are SGHRS and YFSETQ. The CDR3 spans 14 residues. V lost 1 base to trimming and J lost 8 bases; unmatched junction nucleotides: 3. CDR3 sequence: CASSLRQGDSPLHF. The CDR3 DNA is TGCGCCAGCAGCTTGAGACAGGGAGATTCACCCCTCCACTTT.

J is TRBJ2-5 and V is TRBV2; D might be TRBD1 (6 bases). Germline assignment: CDR1 SNHLY and CDR2 FYNNEI. This CDR3 is 13 amino acids long. The germline V and J ends were trimmed by 0 bases and 5 bases, with 7 bases remaining between them. The CDR3 nucleotides are TGTGCCAGCAGTGAAGCAGACAGGGAGACCCAGTACTTC. This sequence encodes CASSEADRETQYF.

V is TRBV6-6 and J is TRBJ2-1; 8 bases are a match to TRBD2. The CDR3 sequence is 15 residues long. After removal of 4 bases from V and 7 bases from J, the junction contained 9 bases not matched to a gene. Germline loops: CDR1 MNHNY, CDR2 SVGAGI (reference sequence). CDR3 loop: CASSSGLAVLNEQFF. As DNA, the CDR3 is TGTGCCAGCAGTTCCGGACTAGCTGTACTTAATGAGCAGTTCTTC.

V is TRBV28 and J is TRBJ1-2; D uncertain. The CDR3 is made up of 14 amino acids. Trimming stripped 3 bases from V and 8 bases from J, with 16 bases between. Germline V gene lookup returns CDR1 MDHEN and CDR2 SYDVKM. CDR3 protein: CASSLSHPTGGYTF. Written as DNA, the CDR3 is TGTGCCAGCAGTTTGAGTCACCCAACGGGGGGCTACACCTTC.

The J gene is TRBJ2-2, the V gene TRBV5-4, with 8 bases identical to TRBD1. Germline assignment: CDR1 SGHNT and CDR2 YYREEE (reference sequence). There are 15 residues in the CDR3. Trimming took 4 bases from V and 1 from J; bases not matched to a gene: 3. This CDR3 is CASSPGQGNTGELFF. The CDR3 coding sequence is TGTGCCAGCAGCCCTGGACAGGGGAACACCGGGGAGCTGTTTTTT.

This rearrangement joins TRBV6-5 to TRBJ1-5; 8 bases agree with TRBD1. With 5 bases clipped from V and 3 bases from J, the junction kept 6 bases outside the gene matches. Germline CDR1 is MNHEY and CDR2 is SVGAGI. The CDR3 covers 15 residues. The CDR3 coding sequence is TGTGCCAGCAGTAAGCAGGGGGCCAACAATCAGCCCCAGCATTTT. This encodes CASSKQGANNQPQHF.

The V call is TRBV6-5, the J call TRBJ2-3; D not resolved. CDR3 length: 14 residues. Trimming shortened V by 7 bases and J by 1 base, and 12 bases separated the two germline ends. Germline-derived CDR1 and CDR2 are MNHEY and SVGAGI. The CDR3 DNA sequence: TGTGCCAGCAAACCGATGGGCGGCACAGATACGCAGTATTTT. Amino acids: CASKPMGGTDTQYF.